This is a list of T cell receptor beta chains from one sample in a study of T cell responses to AZD1222 COVID-19 vaccine. Method: immunoSEQ multiplex PCR; TCRdb's copy keeps in-frame clones and lacks some. The sample shows 130,000 or so clones, about 90% of them seen only once. The sample was peripheral blood, taken 28 days after the second dose of the MenACWY control vaccine. The receptors here all came from an adult who received the MenACWY meningococcal vaccine as a control. CDR3s include the opening cysteine and the closing phenylalanine or tryptophan. Fields, in order: clone size, V gene, CDR3 protein. Some rows have no size entry. The others give once, few or many, or a class for an expanded clone.

NA,TRBV5-4,CASSLVGGGISYEQYF
NA,TRBV21-1,CASSAKGGARNEQFF
NA,TRBV3-1/TRBV3-2,CASSQEPGLSVGTDEKLFF
many,TRBV25-1,CASSELGGYEAFF
NA,TRBV5-6,CASSGGNRGRRETQYF
NA,TRBV7-3,CASSIFAPPSPGELFF
NA,TRBV2,CASSERQTSGNTIYF
NA,TRBV19,CASMLRVGDTEAFF
NA,TRBV6-6,CASSYSLSDTQYF
NA,TRBV7-8,CASSPSKGRIIF
NA,TRBV6-2/TRBV6-3,CASSYSIVFGAGELFF
few,TRBV5-1,CASNEGRNTEAFF
NA,TRBV28,CASTQAGYGYTF
NA,TRBV20-1,CSASPPIEHEQFF
NA,TRBV7-2,CASSLYGGGSTEAFF
NA,TRBV18,CASSSTDTQYF
NA,TRBV27,CASSFGLAGRDEQYF
NA,TRBV6-2/TRBV6-3,CASSYSSGPRLGYTF
NA,TRBV29-1,CSVGKRGGNTEAFF
few,TRBV18,CASSSGDEYEQYF
NA,TRBV6-2/TRBV6-3,CASSGQGDGELFF